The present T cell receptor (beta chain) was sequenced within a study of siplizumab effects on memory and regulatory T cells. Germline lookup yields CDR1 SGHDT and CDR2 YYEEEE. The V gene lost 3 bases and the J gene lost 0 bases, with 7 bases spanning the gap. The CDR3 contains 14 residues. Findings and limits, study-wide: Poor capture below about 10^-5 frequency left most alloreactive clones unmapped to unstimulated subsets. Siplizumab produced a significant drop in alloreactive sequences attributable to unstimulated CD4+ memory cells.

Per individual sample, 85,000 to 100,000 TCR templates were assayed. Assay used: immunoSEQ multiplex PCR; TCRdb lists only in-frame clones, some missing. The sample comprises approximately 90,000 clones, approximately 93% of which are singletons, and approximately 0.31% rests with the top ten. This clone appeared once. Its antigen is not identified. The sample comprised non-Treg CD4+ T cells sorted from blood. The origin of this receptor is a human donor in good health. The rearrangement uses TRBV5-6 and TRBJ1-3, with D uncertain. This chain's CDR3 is CASSSWTSGNTIYF. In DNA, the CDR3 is TGTGCCAGCAGCTCGTGGACCTCTGGAAACACCATATATTTT.